The 3 T cell receptor beta chains listed next were all sequenced from one sample in a study of cytomegalovirus exposure and HLA in healthy donors. The primer mix had 60 Vbeta and 13 Jbeta primers. TCRdb's table, derived via immunoSEQ multiplex PCR, lists solely in-frame clones and lacks some. This specimen shows roughly 100,000 clones; the ten leading clones hold 15%. Sample: PBMCs. The receptor set was obtained from a man aged 45-65 years in good health and CMV-seropositive.

This sequence joins TRBV19 and TRBJ2-5; 7 bases are shared with TRBD2. With 1 base clipped from V and 4 bases from J, the junction kept 9 bases outside the gene matches. Germline loops: CDR1 LNHDA, CDR2 SQIVND (reference sequence). CDR3 length: 16 amino acids. This CDR3 reads CASSIVGLAGAETQYF. DNA of the CDR3: TGTGCCAGTAGTATAGTCGGATTAGCGGGCGCAGAGACCCAGTACTTC. The variable domain in full, with the rest retrieved from reference TRBV19 and TRBJ2-5, is DGGITQSPKYLFRKEGQNVTLSCEQNLNHDAMYWYRQDPGQGLRLIYYSQIVNDFQKGDIAEGYSVSREKKESFPLTVTSAQKNPTAFYLCASSIVGLAGAETQYFGPGTRLLVL.

CDR3: CASRGGARAYNEQFF. CDR3 bases: TGTGCCAGCAGAGGAGGGGCGCGGGCCTACAATGAGCAGTTCTTC. The chain is built from TRBV5-5 and TRBJ2-1, with a weak D call TRBD2 (6 bases). The V end lost 5 bases, the J end lost 2 bases, and 14 bases lay between the germline ends. CDR1 and CDR2 from the germline V gene are SGHKS and YYEKEE (reference sequence). The CDR3 has 15 residues.

The chain combines TRBV9 with TRBJ1-2; no reliable D call. Germline CDR1 and CDR2: SGDLS and YYNGEE. This CDR3 comprises 14 residues. V lost 1 base and J lost 8, with 15 bases in between. The CDR3 region has the DNA TGTGCCAGCAGCGTAAAAGGGTTTGGGGAGGGCTACACCTTC. Protein sequence: CASSVKGFGEGYTF. Full variable domain (missing parts from reference TRBV9 and TRBJ1-2): DSGVTQTPKHLITATGQRVTLRCSPRSGDLSVYWYQQSLDQGLQFLIQYYNGEERAKGNILERFSAQQFPDLHSELNLSSLELGDSALYFCASSVKGFGEGYTFGSGTRLTVV.